This T cell receptor (beta chain) appears in the sequencing data of a study of CD8+CD57+ T cells in acquired aplastic anemia (dated by TCRdb to about 2018). About the study as a whole: A mean of approximately 3 ug of DNA, ranging from roughly 0.18 to 30 ug, was extracted from sorted CD4+ and CD8+ cells. A CD8+CD57+ expansion meant a frequency higher than the mean frequency seen in healthy subjects. General findings and caveats noted by the study authors: Patients and healthy controls showed no significant difference in CD8+ Simpson's diversity (P=0.060). Although roughly 29 CD8+ CDR3 sequences were shared by patients and controls, these sequences appeared highly expressed in patients and within the immunodominant clones of patients.

TCR beta VDJ combination and CDR3 sequence profiling used genomic DNA as the template. An Illumina HiSeq 2000 was the platform used for TCR repertoire sequencing. The study's own analysis went as follows. TRBV/TRBJ rearrangement plots, CDR3 size and DJ length profiles, and Simpson's diversity index were used to assess repertoires. The most abundant DNA sequence in the deep sequencing data was defined as the immunodominant clone. CDR3 amino acid sequences were checked for sharing between subjects and were compared against published repertoires and the VDJdb database. The raw public reads went through TCRdb reprocessing: fastp at Q25, MiXCR clone calling, in-frame beta chains kept. Each record represents a unique CDR3 protein, reported with the most common genes and DNA among its rows. The V and J calls come from TCRdb's annotation, not from the publication. A total of about 260,000 distinct CDR3 sequences appear in this sample, roughly 80% of them only once. The ten largest clones add up to approximately 40% of the sample.

Trimming removed 3 bases from V and 8 bases from J, leaving 15 bases between the germline ends. CDR1 is given as SEHNR and CDR2 as FQNEAQ, both from the germline V gene (reference sequence). Measured from the cysteine to the phenylalanine, the CDR3 is 14 residues long. Here the CDR3 DNA is all that survives: 42 bases in frame from base 1. Expansion of CD8+CD57+ cells had been shown by flow cytometry in the patients chosen for sequencing. Severe acquired aplastic anemia was diagnosed in all patients according to International Study of Aplastic Anemia and Agranulocytosis and Camitta criteria. No patient had received any therapy when blood was sampled. In this study, sorted CD4+ and CD8+ T cells from the blood of healthy subjects and of severe aplastic anemia patients had their TCR repertoires deep-sequenced. Patients were enrolled in the USA under clinicaltrials.gov protocols 00001620, 01623167, 00001397, 00071045, 00081523 and 00961064. Ficoll-Paque density gradient centrifugation was used to isolate peripheral blood mononuclear cells. Before DNA was extracted, CD4+ and CD8+ T cells were sorted using either FACS or magnetic beads.

Comments on this clonotype: Its antigen has not been determined. No qualities accompany the bases; no much larger clone lies one base away.

The TCR was taken from a human donor with aplastic anemia. The rearrangement joined TRBV7-9 to TRBJ2-3; TRBD2 is perhaps the D gene, given 5 matching bases. Source material: sorted CD4+, CD8+, or CD8+CD57+ T cells (not recorded which) from PBMCs. The DNA sequence reads TGTGCCAGCAGCTTTCCGGGAAGTCCCGGTACGCAGTATTTT. Its protein reads: CASSFPGSPGTQYF. This CDR3, with the reference TRBV7-9 and TRBJ2-3 proteins standing in past its ends, gives the full variable domain DTGVSQNPRHKITKRGQNVTFRCDPISEHNRLYWYRQTLGQGPEFLTYFQNEAQLEKSRLLSDRFSAERPKGSFSTLEIQRTEQGDSAMYLCASSFPGSPGTQYFGPGTRLTVL.